This T cell receptor (beta chain) is from a study of cytomegalovirus exposure and HLA in healthy donors. Primers for the PCR totalled 60 Vbeta and 13 Jbeta. TCRdb's copy holds only in-frame clones and misses some; the assay was immunoSEQ multiplex PCR. The repertoire holds roughly 140,000 clones, roughly 75% seen once, with nearly 7% in the top ten. V trimming: 5 bases; J trimming: 9 bases; junction bases outside the gene matches: 15. This CDR3 is 16 amino acids long. CDR1 and CDR2 from the germline V gene are MDHEN and SYDVKM. Points on this clone: Its antigen is as yet unknown.

Study-level results: Associated with cytomegalovirus, according to the listing, were some 150 TCR beta chains.

The specimen was PBMCs. The TCR originated in a man aged 35-49 years in good health and CMV-seropositive. The rearrangement links TRBV28 to TRBJ2-3, with 9 bases fitting TRBD2. This CDR3 is CASSLTLGGGALTQYF. The CDR3 DNA reads as TGTGCCAGCAGTCTAACTCTCGGCGGGGGGGCCCTCACGCAGTATTTT.